This T cell receptor beta chain was observed in a study of T cells expressing NK-cell markers. Whole-study context: Seven donors tested HCMV-seropositive and one tested seronegative among the eight sequenced.

The CDR3 sequence is 12 residues long. Germline V lookup: CDR1 LGHDT, CDR2 YNNKEL (reference sequence). UMIs were included in TCR beta cDNA generated by 5'RACE template switching. TCRdb reworked the 5' RACE reads into one entry per CDR3 protein, no DNA. This table holds 400,000 to 550,000 distinct CDR3 sequences. V gene TRBV3-1 combines with J gene TRBJ2-3. The sequencing sample was made of blood T cells: a sorted CD56 or NKG2C T cell subset, CD4+ or CD8+ T cells, or bulk PBMC T cells (not recorded which). The receptor's source is a woman between 18 and 69 years old in good health. The CDR3 sequence: CASSSSPATQYF.